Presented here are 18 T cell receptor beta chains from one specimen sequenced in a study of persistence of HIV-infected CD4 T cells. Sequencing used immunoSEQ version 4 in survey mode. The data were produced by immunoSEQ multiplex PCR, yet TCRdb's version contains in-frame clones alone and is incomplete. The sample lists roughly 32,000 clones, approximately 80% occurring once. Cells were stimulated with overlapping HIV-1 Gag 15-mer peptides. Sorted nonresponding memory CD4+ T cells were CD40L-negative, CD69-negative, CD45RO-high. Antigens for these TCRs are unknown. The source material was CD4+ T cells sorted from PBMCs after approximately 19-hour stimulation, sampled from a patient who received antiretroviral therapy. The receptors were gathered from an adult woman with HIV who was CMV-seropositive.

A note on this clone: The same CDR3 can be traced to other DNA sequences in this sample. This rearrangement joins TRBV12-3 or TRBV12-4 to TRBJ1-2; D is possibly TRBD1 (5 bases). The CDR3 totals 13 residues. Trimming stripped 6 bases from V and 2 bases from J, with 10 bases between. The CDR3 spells CASSSRVNYGYTF. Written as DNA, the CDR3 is TGTGCCAGCAGCTCCAGGGTAAACTATGGCTACACCTTC.

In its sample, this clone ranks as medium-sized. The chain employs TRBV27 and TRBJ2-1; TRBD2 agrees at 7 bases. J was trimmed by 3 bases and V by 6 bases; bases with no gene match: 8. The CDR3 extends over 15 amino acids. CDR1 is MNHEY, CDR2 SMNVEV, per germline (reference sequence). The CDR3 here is CASSSEWDYYNEQFF. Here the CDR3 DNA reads TGTGCCAGCAGCAGCGAGTGGGACTACTACAATGAGCAGTTCTTC.

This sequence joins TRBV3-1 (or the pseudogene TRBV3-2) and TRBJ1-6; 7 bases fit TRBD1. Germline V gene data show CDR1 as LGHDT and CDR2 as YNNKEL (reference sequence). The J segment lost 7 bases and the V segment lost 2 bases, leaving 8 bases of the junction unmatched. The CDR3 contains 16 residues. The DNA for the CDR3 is TGTGCCAGCAGCCAATTTCTATCCAGGGGGAATTCACCCCTCCACTTT. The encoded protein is CASSQFLSRGNSPLHF.

Here the CDR3 DNA reads TGTGCCAGCAGCTTAGGGTCAGGGGAGAGCTACACCTTC. As protein: CASSLGSGESYTF. This chain uses TRBV7-2 with TRBJ1-2; perhaps TRBD1 as D (6 bases). V shed 1 base and J shed 9 bases, with 12 bases lying between them. The CDR3 consists of 13 residues. Germline V gene lookup returns CDR1 SGHTA and CDR2 FQGNSA.

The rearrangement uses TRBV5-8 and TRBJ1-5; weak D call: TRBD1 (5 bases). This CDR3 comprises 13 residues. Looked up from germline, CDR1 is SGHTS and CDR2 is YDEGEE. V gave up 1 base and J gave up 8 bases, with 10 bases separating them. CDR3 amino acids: CASSLQGSKPQHF. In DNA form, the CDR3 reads TGTGCCAGCAGCTTGCAGGGTTCCAAGCCCCAGCATTTT. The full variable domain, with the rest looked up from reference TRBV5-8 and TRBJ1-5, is EAGVTQSPTHLIKTRGQQATLRCSPISGHTSVYWYQQALGLGLQFLLWYDEGEERNRGNFPPRFSGRQFPNYSSELNVNALELEDSALYLCASSLQGSKPQHFGDGTRLSIL.

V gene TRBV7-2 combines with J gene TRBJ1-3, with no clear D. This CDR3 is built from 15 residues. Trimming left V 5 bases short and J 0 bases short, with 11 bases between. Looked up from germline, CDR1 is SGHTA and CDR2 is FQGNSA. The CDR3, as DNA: TGTGCCAGCAGCCCCCGTAGACCCTCTGGAAACACCATATATTTT. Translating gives CASSPRRPSGNTIYF. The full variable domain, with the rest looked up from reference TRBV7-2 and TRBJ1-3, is GAGVSQSPSNKVTEKGKDVELRCDPISGHTALYWYRQSLGQGLEFLIYFQGNSAPDKSGLPSDRFSAERTGGSVSTLTIQRTQQEDSAVYLCASSPRRPSGNTIYFGEGSWLTVV.

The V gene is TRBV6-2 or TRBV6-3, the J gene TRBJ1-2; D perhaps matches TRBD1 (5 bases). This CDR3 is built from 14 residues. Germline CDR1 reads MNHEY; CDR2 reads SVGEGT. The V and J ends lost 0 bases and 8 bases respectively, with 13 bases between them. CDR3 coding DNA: TGTGCCAGCAGTTACTCGAGAGTAGGACAAGGCTACACCTTC. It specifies CASSYSRVGQGYTF.

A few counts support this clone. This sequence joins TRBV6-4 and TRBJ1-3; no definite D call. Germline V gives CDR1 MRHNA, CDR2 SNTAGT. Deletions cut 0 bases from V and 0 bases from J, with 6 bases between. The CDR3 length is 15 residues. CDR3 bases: TGTGCCAGCAGTGACTCCCGTTACTCTGGAAACACCATATATTTT. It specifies CASSDSRYSGNTIYF.

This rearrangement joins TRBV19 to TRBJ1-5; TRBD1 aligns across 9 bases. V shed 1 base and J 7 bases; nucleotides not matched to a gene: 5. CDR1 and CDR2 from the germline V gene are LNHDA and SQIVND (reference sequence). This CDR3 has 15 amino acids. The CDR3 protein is CASSIGDRELQPQHF. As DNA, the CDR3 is TGTGCCAGTAGTATAGGGGACAGGGAGTTACAGCCCCAGCATTTT.

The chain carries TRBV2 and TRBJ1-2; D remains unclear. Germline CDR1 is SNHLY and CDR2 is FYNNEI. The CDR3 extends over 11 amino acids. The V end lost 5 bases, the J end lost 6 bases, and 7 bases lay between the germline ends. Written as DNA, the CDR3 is TGTGCCAGCAGTAGGAGGGATGGCTACACCTTC. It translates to CASSRRDGYTF.

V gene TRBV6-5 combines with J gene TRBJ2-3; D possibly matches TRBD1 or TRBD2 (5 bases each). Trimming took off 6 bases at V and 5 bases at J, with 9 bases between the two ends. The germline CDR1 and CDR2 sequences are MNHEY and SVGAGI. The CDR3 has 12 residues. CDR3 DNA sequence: TGTGCCAGCAGAGGTGGGGGAGATACGCAGTATTTT. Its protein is CASRGGGDTQYF.

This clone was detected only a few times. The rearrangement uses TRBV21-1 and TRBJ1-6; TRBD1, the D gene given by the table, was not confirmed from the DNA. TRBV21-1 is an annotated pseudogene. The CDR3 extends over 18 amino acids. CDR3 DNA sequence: TGTGCCAGCAGCAAAGGACAGAGATTTTTCTCCTATAATTCACCCCTCCACTTT. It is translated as CASSKGQRFFSYNSPLHF.

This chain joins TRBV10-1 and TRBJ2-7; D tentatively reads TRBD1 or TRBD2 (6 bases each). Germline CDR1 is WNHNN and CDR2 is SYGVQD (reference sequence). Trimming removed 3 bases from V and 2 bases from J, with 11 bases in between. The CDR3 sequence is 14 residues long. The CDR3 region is CASSDGGLPYEQYF. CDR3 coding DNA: TGCGCCAGCAGTGACGGGGGCCTGCCCTACGAGCAGTACTTC.

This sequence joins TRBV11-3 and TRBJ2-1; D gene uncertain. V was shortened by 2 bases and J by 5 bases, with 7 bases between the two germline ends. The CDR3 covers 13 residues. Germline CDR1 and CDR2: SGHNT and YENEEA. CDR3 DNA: TGTGCCAGCAGCTTAAATGGGCACAATGAGCAGTTCTTC. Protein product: CASSLNGHNEQFF.

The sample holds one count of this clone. The CDR3 protein is CASSVGETLNSPLHF. The CDR3 bases are TGTGCCAGCAGCGTAGGGGAAACTCTCAATTCACCCCTCCACTTT. This rearrangement joins TRBV9 to TRBJ1-6; the D is unclear. V lost 0 bases and J 7 bases, leaving 11 bases between the germline ends. Germline CDR1 reads SGDLS; CDR2 reads YYNGEE. The length of the CDR3 is 15 residues.

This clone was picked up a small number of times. CDR3 sequence: CASSVWTDERTEAFF. Written as DNA, the CDR3 is TGTGCCAGCAGCGTCTGGACCGATGAAAGGACTGAAGCTTTCTTT. The chain links TRBV5-6 to TRBJ1-1; no reliable D call. The CDR3 sequence is 15 residues long. Germline values: CDR1 SGHDT, CDR2 YYEEEE. The V end lost 4 bases, the J end lost 5 bases, and 18 bases lay between the germline ends.

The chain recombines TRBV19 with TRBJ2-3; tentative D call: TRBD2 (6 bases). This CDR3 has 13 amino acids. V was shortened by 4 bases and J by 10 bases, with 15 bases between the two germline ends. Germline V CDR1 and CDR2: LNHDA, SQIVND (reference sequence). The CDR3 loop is CASSTRLVGAQYF. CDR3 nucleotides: TGTGCCAGTAGTACGCGACTAGTCGGTGCGCAGTATTTT.

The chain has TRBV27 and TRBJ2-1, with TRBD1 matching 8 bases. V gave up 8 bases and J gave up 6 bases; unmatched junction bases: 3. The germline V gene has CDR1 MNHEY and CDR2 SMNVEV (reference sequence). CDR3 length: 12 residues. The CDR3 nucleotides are TGTGCCAGCCTGGACAGGGCCAATGAGCAGTTCTTC. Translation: CASLDRANEQFF.